This TCR beta chain was retrieved from a study of Ad26.COV2.S vaccination and SARS-CoV-2 variants. The wider study: Donor participated within the Ad26.COV2.S arm of the COV1001 trial. Study-wide findings and caveats: Vaccine and placebo recipients had comparable breadth of non-spike TCRs.

The treatment is: about 20 received Ad26.COV2.S at low or high dose, single or two shots; 5 received placebo; per-sample allocation not given. Day 63 following the first vaccine or placebo injection was when the samples were taken. Worth noting for this clone: Its antigen is still unknown.

With 5 bases clipped from V and 4 bases from J, the junction kept 7 bases outside the gene matches. CDR3 size: 15 residues. The germline V gene has CDR1 MNHEY and CDR2 SVGAGI. Only in-frame clones appear in the TCRdb table, and some are missing; sequencing was by immunoSEQ multiplex PCR. The sample holds some 350,000 clones, approximately 81% seen once. Sequences were derived from peripheral blood, sampled in a trial of Ad26.COV2.S vaccine versus placebo. The gene calls are TRBV6-5 and TRBJ1-4; 7 bases fit TRBD1. The sequence was obtained from a person aged 18-65 years who received the Ad26.COV2.S COVID-19 vaccine or a placebo. The CDR3 sequence: CASSRQGSGNEKLFF. CDR3 DNA sequence: TGTGCCAGCAGTAGACAGGGTTCGGGTAATGAAAAACTGTTTTTT.